Listed here is a single T cell receptor (beta chain). These data originate in a study of blood T cell repertoires in COVID-19. Study as a whole: Samples of COVID-19 (acute and convalescent) were obtained from the United States, Italy and Spain.

Generated by immunoSEQ multiplex PCR, the TCRdb table keeps only in-frame clones and is missing some. The sample lists roughly 290,000 clones, about 87% occurring once. The TCR was taken from a woman in her forties or fifties who had recovered from COVID-19. Specimen: peripheral blood.

The CDR3 sequence: CATHRDREETQYF. In DNA form, the CDR3 reads TGTGCCACCCACCGGGACAGAGAAGAGACCCAGTACTTC. The chain recombines TRBV2 with TRBJ2-5; 7 bases agree with TRBD1. The CDR3 is made up of 13 amino acids. Losses at the gene ends were 10 bases for V and 3 bases for J; bases not matched to a gene: 8. Germline CDR1 is SNHLY and CDR2 is FYNNEI.